The present T cell receptor (beta chain) was sequenced within a study of cytomegalovirus exposure and HLA in healthy donors. Study context: An early release of data contained 70 million to 95 million unique TCRs, which came from HLA-typed donors. Genotyping of 300 to 450 donors showed that over 65% belonged to the Caucasian-associated ancestry cluster.

Worth noting for this clone: Its matching antigen is unknown.

Study-wide results and limits: Later genetic work tied a missense DCLRE1C variant to beta-chain V and J trimming.

V was pared by 0 bases and J by 9 bases, with 10 bases of the junction left unmatched. CDR3 length equals 16 residues. Germline CDR1 reads GTSNPN; CDR2 reads SVGIG (reference sequence). 60 Vbeta and 13 Jbeta primers were used in PCR. TCRdb's table, derived via immunoSEQ multiplex PCR, lists solely in-frame clones and lacks some. The table has 200,000 or so clones, about 78% seen once. The chain joins TRBV30 to TRBJ1-6; 8 bases align to TRBD1. Sequencing used PBMCs. This sequence originates from a woman aged 25 to 39 in good health and CMV-seronegative. The CDR3 reads CAWSVLVGTGLSPLHF. The CDR3 region has the DNA TGTGCCTGGAGTGTACTTGTCGGGACAGGCCTTTCACCCCTCCACTTT.